This T cell receptor beta chain was identified during a study of Graves' ophthalmopathy and Graves' hyperthyroidism (dated by TCRdb to the late 2010s). Describing the broader study: Peripheral blood was collected at initial diagnosis, prior to any treatment. The study used signatures of the TCR beta repertoire to tell Graves' ophthalmopathy apart from Graves' hyperthyroidism and to predict which patients would progress to ophthalmopathy. In total, 135 blood samples were TCR-sequenced: 40 to 45 ophthalmopathy, around 75 hyperthyroidism and around 17 hyperthyroidism-to-ophthalmopathy patients. To explore V-J signatures that separate ophthalmopathy from hyperthyroidism, a discovery set of about 98 patients was enrolled, consisting of 40 to 45 with ophthalmopathy and around 57 with stable hyperthyroidism. The independent validation cohort included roughly 19 hyperthyroidism patients plus 17 patients who later progressed from hyperthyroidism to ophthalmopathy. In over five hyperthyroidism patients, the T-cell repertoires found in thyroid tissue were compared with those found in blood. Following sampling, methimazole starting at 30 mg daily was administered to hyperthyroidism patients, and high-dose intravenous methylprednisolone was administered to ophthalmopathy patients. The 85 to 100 discovery patients were divided at random into training and test sets in a 7:3 ratio.

What the research found in general, with its limitations: In validation, the model predicted ophthalmopathy progression with roughly 68% sensitivity and about 77% specificity; roughly 12 predicted patients were CT-confirmed with GO in a median of approximately 6.5 months. Ophthalmopathy was separated from stable hyperthyroidism by the 13-signature model with about 85% sensitivity and about 81% specificity in cross-validation and with 80%/75% in the test set. No statistical method was used to set the sample size in advance, and the investigators knew which group each participant was assigned to. Most of the expanded thyroid clonotypes with a frequency above 0.001 were also detected in blood, and it was suggested that the thyroid immune response may be reflected by blood repertoires.

V is clipped by 3 bases and J by 5 bases, and the sequence between their germline boundaries is 19 bases long. Including cysteine and phenylalanine, the CDR3 has 16 amino acids. Just the 48-base CDR3 DNA is kept, in frame starting at base 1. This clonotype was recorded at least ten times. It lacks a known antigen. Nothing much larger sits one base from this clone, and base qualities are not available. Stable hyperthyroidism was defined as no progression to ophthalmopathy within 18 months of follow-up. Patients with hyperthyroidism were aged 18 to 65 years, had been newly diagnosed, and had a disease duration of less than 2 months. Patients with other autoimmune diseases, uncontrolled infections, pregnancy or lactation were excluded. Clinical symptoms, serum thyroxine, TRAb, thyroid ultrasound and orbital computed tomography were used for diagnosis. Ficoll-Paque density gradient centrifugation was used to isolate PBMCs from about 9.4 ml of fresh peripheral blood. Trizol reagent was used to extract the total RNA, and its quality was then checked on an Agilent 2100 Bioanalyzer.

For repertoire sequencing, the TCR beta CDR3 regions were amplified from RNA transcripts. The first round of RT-PCR was done with HTBI primers and the Qiagen OneStep RT-PCR kit, and was followed by a second round of multiplex PCR, then size selection and purification. The libraries underwent paired-end sequencing with 100 bp reads on an Illumina HiSeq2000. The original methods were these. SOAPnuke was used to process the reads, throwing out any read that had adapters, had uncalled bases, had a mean Phred below 15, or lacked an exact constant-primer or identifier match. COPE v1.2.5 was used to merge the high-quality paired reads. Each unique nucleotide sequence was treated as a clonotype, and MiTCR v1.1 was used to align the clonotypes to the IMGT TRB V, D and J references. Only V-J combinations with frequency above 0.0001 were analysed, covering over 98% of repertoires. A TCR clonal expansion and chaos score per V-J combination was defined as the ratio of F50 clonal expansion to chaos observed in the TCRdist matrix. Features were reduced by Welch's t-statistics and random forest to over ten V-J combinations, which fed a naive Bayes classifier. The Morisita-Horn index was used to measure how similar the thyroid and blood repertoires were. The public reads were reanalyzed by TCRdb: fastp trimming at Q25, MiXCR alignment, in-frame beta chains only. For every CDR3 protein sequence, its rows merge into one entry that carries the most common genes and DNA. The V and J calls were determined by TCRdb, not by the authors. For this sample there are about 400,000 distinct CDR3 sequences; roughly 20% appear just once. 3% of the sample comes from the top ten.

The TCR sequence derives from a woman aged 18 to 35 with stable Graves' hyperthyroidism. Donor details come from another sample of the same person, matched by shared clones. In this chain, TRBV12-3 or TRBV12-4 is recombined with TRBJ2-5; no D gene can be assigned with confidence. Source material: peripheral blood. At the DNA level, the sequence is TGTGCCAGCAGTTTTGGGCTGGGCCACTCGCGGGAGACCCAGTACTTC. Its translation reads: CASSFGLGHSRETQYF.